Below, 14 T cell receptor beta chains from the same sample are listed, as sequenced in a study of post-analysis software for immune sequencing data. Findings and limits, study-wide: Patients showed TRBV5-6, TRBV5-1 and TRBV20-1 among roughly 5 TRBV segments more frequent than in controls.

Their cognate antigens are unknown. Each TCR beta cDNA library carried unique molecular identifiers. TCRdb called the PCR reads again in MiXCR, with one record for every CDR3 protein. The sample holds 170,000 or so distinct CDR3 sequences, over 25% seen once. Sample: blood. The receptor source for this set is a girl between 5 and 17 years old with multiple sclerosis.

The J gene is TRBJ2-5, the V gene TRBV20-1; 7 bases agree with TRBD2. Looked up from germline, CDR1 is DFQATT and CDR2 is SNEGSKA (reference sequence). This CDR3 has 17 amino acids. Trimming cost V 3 bases and J 1 base; bases outside gene matches: 14. This CDR3 is CSARDLGRGGSQETQYF. In DNA, the CDR3 is TGCAGTGCTAGGGACCTAGGGCGGGGAGGGTCCCAAGAGACCCAGTACTTC.

J is TRBJ2-1 and V is TRBV14, with 11 bases fitting TRBD2. CDR1 is SGHDN, CDR2 FVKESK, per germline. The trim removed 4 bases at V and 10 bases at J, leaving 12 bases unmatched. The CDR3 spans 16 residues. CDR3 in amino acids: CASSPISGRARVEQFF. In nucleotides, the CDR3 is TGTGCCAGCAGCCCAATTAGCGGGAGGGCTCGGGTCGAGCAGTTCTTC.

J is TRBJ2-1 and V is TRBV10-3, with a weak D call TRBD1 (5 bases). CDR1 and CDR2 (germline): ENHRY, SYGVKD. The CDR3 loop spans 14 amino acids. Trimming cost V 3 bases and J 7 bases, with 13 bases left between them. CDR3 DNA: TGTGCCATCAGTGAATATCAACAGGAGAATGAGCAGTTCTTC. Amino acid sequence: CAISEYQQENEQFF.

In its sample, this clonotype was seen many times. CDR3 DNA: TGTGCCAGCAGGGCGGACAGTCCAAGCACAGATACGCAGTATTTT. This translates into CASRADSPSTDTQYF. The chain is built from TRBV12-3 or TRBV12-4 and TRBJ2-3; TRBD1 is a possible D gene (6 bases). The CDR3 totals 15 residues. Trimming took 6 bases from V and 0 from J, leaving 13 bases between them.

This clonotype was recorded many times. The chain uses TRBV29-1 and TRBJ2-3; D is unresolved. Trimming removed 4 bases from V and 2 bases from J, with 7 bases in between. The length of the CDR3 is 12 residues. Germline CDR1 SQVTM, CDR2 ANQGSEA. In DNA form, the CDR3 reads TGCAGCGTTGGGTCAGACACAGATACGCAGTATTTT. Residues: CSVGSDTDTQYF.

V and J are TRBV12-3 or TRBV12-4 and TRBJ1-5, with unresolved D. This CDR3 spans 12 amino acids. With 6 bases removed from V and 2 bases from J, the gap between germline ends came to 5 bases. CDR3 amino acids: CASRQGNQPQHF. CDR3 in DNA: TGTGCCAGCAGGCAGGGCAATCAGCCCCAGCATTTT.

The table lists this clonotype with many counts. The chain employs TRBV4-2 and TRBJ2-3, with 8 bases lining up with TRBD2. V gave up 2 bases and J gave up 0 bases; unmatched junction bases: 10. From germline, CDR1 is LGHNA and CDR2 YNFKEQ. The CDR3 totals 18 residues. CDR3 sequence reads: CASSQSVDGRASTDTQYF. The CDR3 region has the DNA TGTGCCAGCAGCCAATCAGTTGACGGGAGGGCTAGCACAGATACGCAGTATTTT.

The chain carries TRBV25-1 and TRBJ2-5; 11 nucleotides line up with TRBD2. Germline-derived CDR1 and CDR2 are MGHDK and SYGVNS. The CDR3 is 17 amino acids. Germline trimming cut 4 bases from V and 11 bases from J; bases unmatched to any gene: 18. The CDR3 sequence is CASSGEVAGGPGNEQYF. DNA of the CDR3: TGTGCCAGCAGTGGGGAGGTAGCGGGAGGGCCGGGAAATGAGCAGTACTTC. Full variable domain (outside the CDR3, taken from reference TRBV25-1 and TRBJ2-5): EADIYQTPRYLVIGTGKKITLECSQTMGHDKMYWYQQDPGMELHLIHYSYGVNSTEKGDLSSESTVSRIRTEHFPLTLESARPSHTSQYLCASSGEVAGGPGNEQYFGPGTRLLVL.

This clonotype was picked up one time. V is TRBV12-3 or TRBV12-4 and J is TRBJ2-1; the D call may be TRBD1 or TRBD2 (5 bases each). This CDR3 is built from 15 residues. Trimming took 1 base from V and 13 from J, leaving 20 bases between them. In nucleotides, the CDR3 is TGTGCCAGCAGTTTAGGTGTTCAGATGGGGGTTAGACAGTTCTTC. Translating it yields CASSLGVQMGVRQFF.

This clonotype came up a few times. The chain is built from TRBV28 and TRBJ1-2; 7 bases agree with TRBD1. There are 13 residues in the CDR3. Germline CDR1 is MDHEN and CDR2 is SYDVKM. V trimming: 10 bases; J trimming: 6 bases; junction bases outside the gene matches: 11. The CDR3 nucleotides read TGTGCCAACGATTCTGACAGGGAAAATGGCTACACCTTC. This codes for CANDSDRENGYTF.

The chain combines TRBV20-1 with TRBJ2-2; D is perhaps TRBD2 (5 bases). The CDR3 is made up of 13 amino acids. Germline values: CDR1 DFQATT, CDR2 SNEGSKA (reference sequence). V dropped 6 bases and J dropped 4 bases, with 12 bases sitting between them. CDR3 DNA sequence: TGCAGTGCCCCCCGGAGGAGCACCGGGGAGCTGTTTTTT. Translating it yields CSAPRRSTGELFF.

This clonotype was counted at least ten times. The V and J genes are TRBV6-2 or TRBV6-3 and TRBJ2-7; 10 bases match TRBD1. This CDR3 spans 15 amino acids. V lost 2 bases and J lost 4; bases outside the gene matches: 5. Germline V gives CDR1 MNHEY, CDR2 SVGEGT. The CDR3 bases are TGTGCCAGCAGTTACCCCCGGGACAGGGGTTACGAGCAGTACTTC. It translates to CASSYPRDRGYEQYF.

The V call is TRBV7-9, the J call TRBJ2-5; no reliable D call. The J call may be mistaken, given a closer DNA end match to TRBJ2-7. The CDR3 totals 16 residues. CDR1 SEHNR and CDR2 FQNEAQ come from the germline V gene (reference sequence). The CDR3 nucleotides are TGTGCCAGCAGCATAAGTAACCTTAGGGCCAATTACGAGCAGTACTTC. Protein: CASSISNLRANYEQYF.

The gene calls are TRBV30 and TRBJ2-7; D unclear. The CDR3 covers 14 residues. Germline values: CDR1 GTSNPN, CDR2 SVGIG (reference sequence). The V gene lost 0 bases and the J gene lost 3 bases, with 12 bases spanning the gap. The CDR3, as DNA: TGTGCCTGGAGTGTACAACTTATCGGCTACGAGCAGTACTTC. Its translation is CAWSVQLIGYEQYF.